Each of the 27 T cell receptor beta chains below was sequenced from the same sample in a study of blood T cell repertoires in COVID-19. Libraries were prepared by immunoSEQ multiplex PCR; TCRdb keeps only in-frame clonotypes and omits some of them. There are roughly 400,000 clones in the sample; approximately 87% occur only once, and about a tenth lies in the top ten. The sequenced material came from PBMCs or T cells enriched from blood (not recorded which). The receptors were gathered from a woman aged 50 to 65 who had recovered from COVID-19.

The rearrangement links TRBV28 to TRBJ1-5; the match to TRBD1 covers 10 bases. The CDR3 loop spans 16 amino acids. Germline V gene lookup returns CDR1 MDHEN and CDR2 SYDVKM. Unmatched junction bases numbered 11, after V lost 5 bases and J lost 7 bases. DNA of the CDR3: TGTGCCAGCAGTCCGCGACAGGGGGCGCGCATGCAGCCCCAGCATTTT. Residues: CASSPRQGARMQPQHF.

There are a few counts of this clone. V usage is TRBV12-3 or TRBV12-4 and J usage is TRBJ1-3, with 7 bases identical to TRBD1. The CDR3 runs 13 residues. V lost 5 bases, J lost 5 bases, and 3 bases stayed unmatched. The CDR3 coding sequence is TGTGCCAGCAGTCAGGGACAGAGAAACACCATATATTTT. Protein sequence: CASSQGQRNTIYF.

V gene TRBV11-2 combines with J gene TRBJ2-7; possible D gene TRBD2, 5 bases. CDR1 is SGHAT, CDR2 FQNNGV, per germline. The CDR3 runs 16 residues. Between the trimmed V and J ends, which lost 5 bases and 1 base, there was a span of 18 bases. For the CDR3, the DNA is TGTGCCAGCAGCCCGATGAGCGGTCGTACTTCCTACGAGCAGTACTTC. Its translation: CASSPMSGRTSYEQYF.

V gene TRBV4-1 combines with J gene TRBJ1-5, with TRBD1 identical over 11 bases. After removal of 4 bases from V and 2 bases from J, the junction contained 7 bases not matched to a gene. CDR1 is MGHRA, CDR2 YSYEKL, per germline. This CDR3 is 17 amino acids long. The CDR3 region is CASSLGTGGIGNQPQHF. The CDR3 nucleotides read TGCGCCAGCAGCCTGGGGACAGGGGGGATTGGCAATCAGCCCCAGCATTTT.

V usage is TRBV5-8 and J usage is TRBJ2-1; 9 nucleotides match TRBD1. Trimming removed 1 base from V and 15 bases from J; junction bases left unmatched: 5. Germline V gene sequence: CDR1 SGHTS, CDR2 YDEGEE. This CDR3 has 12 residues. The CDR3 DNA is TGTGCCAGCAGCTTGCTGACAGGGGGAGGGTTCTTC. Its protein product is CASSLLTGGGFF.

The rearrangement links TRBV7-9 to TRBJ2-2, with 8 bases matching TRBD1. Germline assignment: CDR1 SEHNR and CDR2 FQNEAQ (reference sequence). With 6 bases clipped from V and 4 bases from J, the junction kept 7 bases outside the gene matches. CDR3 length: 15 amino acids. The CDR3 DNA reads as TGTGCCAGCAGAGCTAACAGGGGGGCCACCGGGGAGCTGTTTTTT. Translated, it gives CASRANRGATGELFF.

The chain combines TRBV6-5 with TRBJ2-7; TRBD1 matches 9 bases. Germline CDR1 and CDR2: MNHEY and SVGAGI. The V and J ends lost 5 bases and 4 bases, in that order; junction bases with no gene match: 9. The CDR3 covers 15 residues. The CDR3 coding sequence is TGTGCCAGCAGTCCGGTTACAGGGGGCGATTACGAGCAGTACTTC. It yields the protein CASSPVTGGDYEQYF.

This clone was counted a few times. This rearrangement joins TRBV4-1 to TRBJ1-5; D may be TRBD1 (6 bases). V lost 4 bases, J lost 5 bases, and 15 bases lay in between. Germline CDR1 MGHRA, CDR2 YSYEKL. The CDR3 is 15 amino acids. The CDR3 region is CASSPGVVSYQPQHF. CDR3 coding DNA: TGCGCCAGCAGCCCAGGGGTGGTGAGTTATCAGCCCCAGCATTTT.

This clone is a singleton in its sample. The chain employs TRBV28 and TRBJ1-1; tentatively, D is TRBD1 (5 bases). CDR1 is MDHEN and CDR2 is SYDVKM in the germline V gene. The length of the CDR3 is 15 residues. With 7 bases removed from V and 3 bases from J, the gap between germline ends came to 18 bases. The CDR3 sequence is CASIPPGGRYTEAFF. CDR3 sequence (DNA): TGTGCCAGCATCCCGCCGGGGGGAAGATACACTGAAGCTTTCTTT. Together with reference TRBV28 and TRBJ1-1, the CDR3 gives the full variable domain: DVKVTQSSRYLVKRTGEKVFLECVQDMDHENMFWYRQDPGLGLRLIYFSYDVKMKEKGDIPEGYSVSREKKERFSLILESASTNQTSMYLCASIPPGGRYTEAFFGQGTRLTVV.

In this sample, this clone turned up once. Here the CDR3 DNA reads TGTGCCAGCAGTGGAAAGGTAGCTCCGGATACGCAGTATTTT. Protein sequence: CASSGKVAPDTQYF. This sequence joins TRBV2 and TRBJ2-3; D not resolved. The germline gives CDR1 SNHLY, CDR2 FYNNEI. The CDR3 covers 14 residues. The V end lost 4 bases, the J end lost 6 bases, and 14 bases lay between the germline ends.

The V and J genes are TRBV19 and TRBJ2-1, with 11 bases aligning to TRBD2. Germline V gene sequence: CDR1 LNHDA, CDR2 SQIVND (reference sequence). Germline trimming cut 5 bases from V and 0 bases from J; bases unmatched to any gene: 6. CDR3 size: 17 residues. The CDR3 nucleotides read TGTGCCAGTAGTTGGGCTAGCGGGGGGTCCTCCTACAATGAGCAGTTCTTC. Residues: CASSWASGGSSYNEQFF.

The CDR3 DNA reads TGTGCCAGTAGTATGAGGCAGGGGGCTGGGGAGCAGTACTTC. Its translation: CASSMRQGAGEQYF. The rearrangement uses TRBV19 and TRBJ2-7; TRBD1 aligns across 8 bases. The CDR3 runs 14 residues. Per germline, CDR1 LNHDA and CDR2 SQIVND (reference sequence). The V gene end was trimmed by 3 bases and the J gene end by 7 bases; junction bases not matched to a gene: 8.

This clone was found once. This chain links TRBV6-5 with TRBJ1-5; D perhaps matches TRBD1 (6 bases). V lost 9 bases, J lost 6 bases, and 18 bases lay in between. The CDR3 contains 14 residues. The germline V gene encodes CDR1 MNHEY and CDR2 SVGAGI. The CDR3 coding sequence is TGTGCCAGGAACGTAACAGGGTCAGCTCAGCCCCAGCATTTT. Translated: CARNVTGSAQPQHF.

The V gene is TRBV5-1, the J gene TRBJ2-7; 14 bases map to TRBD2. This CDR3 is built from 20 residues. Germline V gives CDR1 SGHRS, CDR2 YFSETQ. The V segment lost 1 base and the J segment 5 bases; nucleotides outside the gene matches: 17. Here the CDR3 reads CASSLYPGLAGDLTFHEQYF. DNA of the CDR3: TGCGCCAGCAGCTTGTATCCGGGACTAGCGGGGGATCTAACTTTCCACGAGCAGTACTTC. The whole variable domain, remainder taken from reference TRBV5-1 and TRBJ2-7, is KAGVTQTPRYLIKTRGQQVTLSCSPISGHRSVSWYQQTPGQGLQFLFEYFSETQRNKGNFPGRFSGRQFSNSRSEMNVSTLELGDSALYLCASSLYPGLAGDLTFHEQYFGPGTRLTVT.

CDR3 sequence: CASSQGSQRDEQFF. The DNA of the CDR3 is TGTGCCAGCAGCCAAGGATCCCAGCGCGATGAGCAGTTCTTC. The chain uses TRBV3-1 (or the pseudogene TRBV3-2) and TRBJ2-1; D is uncertain. There are 14 residues in the CDR3. Trimming removed 1 base at V and 8 bases at J, with 12 bases between. Per germline, CDR1 LGHDT and CDR2 YNNKEL (reference sequence).

The rearrangement joins TRBV4-3 to TRBJ1-5; no clear D. Trimming pared 1 base from V and 5 bases from J, leaving 12 bases between. Germline V gives CDR1 LGHNA, CDR2 YSLEER. This CDR3 region has 15 residues. CDR3 coding DNA: TGCGCCAGCAGCCAAGGGGTCCAGGCTCATCAGCCCCAGCATTTT. Its protein product is CASSQGVQAHQPQHF.

V gene TRBV2 combines with J gene TRBJ1-2; D is undetermined. The V gene lost 2 bases and the J gene lost 0 bases, with 7 bases spanning the gap. The CDR3 is 14 amino acids. Per the germline V gene, CDR1 is SNHLY and CDR2 is FYNNEI. The CDR3 here is CASSETKTNYGYTF. For the CDR3, the DNA is TGTGCCAGCAGTGAAACTAAAACTAACTATGGCTACACCTTC. Full variable domain (rest looked up from reference TRBV2 and TRBJ1-2): EPEVTQTPSHQVTQMGQEVILRCVPISNHLYFYWYRQILGQKVEFLVSFYNNEISEKSEIFDDQFSVERPDGSNFTLKIRSTKLEDSAMYFCASSETKTNYGYTFGSGTRLTVV.

J is TRBJ2-5 and V is TRBV3-1 (or the pseudogene TRBV3-2); TRBD1 is a possible D gene (6 bases). The CDR3 totals 15 residues. V lost 1 base and J lost 5, with 14 bases in between. Germline V gene lookup returns CDR1 LGHDT and CDR2 YNNKEL (reference sequence). The CDR3 nucleotides are TGTGCCAGCAGCCAAGCCCGGCCGAGGGGGGAGACCCAGTACTTC. Protein product: CASSQARPRGETQYF.

The chain combines TRBV28 with TRBJ1-6, with D possibly TRBD1 on 5 matching bases. This CDR3 spans 15 amino acids. The V gene's germline CDR1 is MDHEN and CDR2 SYDVKM. The ends were cut back, 2 bases at V and 8 bases at J, with 13 bases in the middle. The CDR3 DNA reads TGTGCCAGCAGTTTAGGGCAGGGCTCCGATTCACCCCTCCACTTT. This encodes CASSLGQGSDSPLHF.

This clone was seen once. V usage is TRBV28 and J usage is TRBJ1-2, with TRBD1 matching 9 bases. The length of the CDR3 is 19 residues. Germline V gene data show CDR1 as MDHEN and CDR2 as SYDVKM. V gave up 5 bases and J gave up 3 bases; unmatched junction bases: 19. This CDR3 is CASSLTARGTGRGHYGYTF. DNA of the CDR3: TGTGCCAGCAGTCTAACCGCGAGGGGGACAGGGAGGGGCCACTATGGCTACACCTTC.

The J gene is TRBJ1-2, the V gene TRBV14; D remains ambiguous. CDR3 length: 13 residues. Trimming took 2 bases from V and 3 from J, leaving 7 bases between them. Germline V CDR1 and CDR2: SGHDN, FVKESK. The CDR3 loop is CASSQWPDYGYTF. The CDR3 bases are TGTGCCAGCAGCCAATGGCCCGACTATGGCTACACCTTC. Filled out from reference TRBV14 and TRBJ1-2, the complete variable domain reads EAGVTQFPSHSVIEKGQTVTLRCDPISGHDNLYWYRRVMGKEIKFLLHFVKESKQDESGMPNNRFLAERTGGTYSTLKVQPAELEDSGVYFCASSQWPDYGYTFGSGTRLTVV.

V and J are TRBV5-5 and TRBJ1-5, with 8 bases that match TRBD1. This CDR3 has 19 residues. CDR1 SGHKS and CDR2 YYEKEE come from the germline V gene (reference sequence). Trimming cost V 0 bases and J 6 bases; bases outside gene matches: 17. Here the CDR3 reads CASSLEFWSGQGAIQPQHF. The CDR3 nucleotides read TGTGCCAGCAGCTTGGAATTTTGGTCAGGACAGGGCGCGATTCAGCCCCAGCATTTT.

The chain uses TRBV27 and TRBJ2-2, with TRBD2 identical over 13 bases. Per germline, CDR1 MNHEY and CDR2 SMNVEV (reference sequence). V was pared by 10 bases and J by 6 bases, with 11 bases of the junction left unmatched. The CDR3 contains 16 residues. In nucleotides, the CDR3 is TGTGCCACCGGGACTAGCGGGGTCATCGGAGCCGGGGAGCTGTTTTTT. It is translated as CATGTSGVIGAGELFF.

The chain's CDR3 is CASSFTGTNYGYTF. DNA of the CDR3: TGTGCCAGTAGTTTCACAGGGACTAACTATGGCTACACCTTC. The chain employs TRBV19 and TRBJ1-2; tentatively, D is TRBD1 (6 bases). CDR1 LNHDA and CDR2 SQIVND come from the germline V gene (reference sequence). With 5 bases removed from V and 0 bases from J, the gap between germline ends came to 10 bases. The CDR3 runs 14 residues.

The V and J genes are TRBV5-6 and TRBJ2-7; D perhaps matches TRBD1 (6 bases). CDR3 length: 15 amino acids. Trimming pared 0 bases from V and 12 bases from J, leaving 22 bases between. Germline CDR1 and CDR2: SGHDT and YYEEEE. CDR3 nucleotides: TGTGCCAGCAGCTTGGGAGGAGGTCAGGGGCATTTGCTGTACTTC. Translated, it gives CASSLGGGQGHLLYF.

This chain connects TRBV15 to TRBJ2-3, with a weak D call TRBD2 (6 bases). CDR3 size: 15 residues. Germline loops: CDR1 LNHNV, CDR2 YYDKDF (reference sequence). With 3 bases removed from V and 2 bases from J, the gap between germline ends came to 12 bases. The chain's CDR3 is CATSSGERVTDTQYF. The CDR3 bases are TGTGCCACCAGCAGCGGCGAGCGGGTCACAGATACGCAGTATTTT.

The rearrangement links TRBV6-5 to TRBJ1-1; 7 nucleotides line up with TRBD1. Germline V gene sequence: CDR1 MNHEY, CDR2 SVGAGI. Trimming removed 6 bases from V and 0 bases from J; junction bases left unmatched: 4. The CDR3 sequence is 14 residues long. CDR3 DNA sequence: TGTGCCAGCAGAAAGGGACAGATGAACACTGAAGCTTTCTTT. Translating gives CASRKGQMNTEAFF.